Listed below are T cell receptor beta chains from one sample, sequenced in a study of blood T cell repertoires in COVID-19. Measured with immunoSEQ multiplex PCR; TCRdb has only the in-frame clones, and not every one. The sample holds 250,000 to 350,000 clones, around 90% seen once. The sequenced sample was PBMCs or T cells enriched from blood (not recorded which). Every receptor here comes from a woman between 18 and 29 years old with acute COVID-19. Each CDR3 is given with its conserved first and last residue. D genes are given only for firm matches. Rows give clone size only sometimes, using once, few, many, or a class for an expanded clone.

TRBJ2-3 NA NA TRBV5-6 CASRQPGVRDTQYF TGTGCCAGCAGACAACCGGGAGTGCGAGATACGCAGTATTTT
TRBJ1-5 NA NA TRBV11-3 CASSLAAGLVGNQPQHF TGTGCCAGCAGCTTAGCGGCAGGGCTGGTTGGCAATCAGCCCCAGCATTTT
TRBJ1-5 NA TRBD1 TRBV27 CASSWRGPGNQPQHF TGTGCCAGCAGTTGGAGGGGGCCCGGTAATCAGCCCCAGCATTTT
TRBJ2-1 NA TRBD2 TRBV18 CASSPPAASGRGEQFF TGTGCCAGCTCACCACCAGCGGCTAGCGGGAGGGGTGAGCAGTTCTTC
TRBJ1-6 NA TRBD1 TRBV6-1 CASSESTGENSPLHF TGTGCCAGCAGTGAATCAACAGGGGAAAATTCACCCCTCCACTTT
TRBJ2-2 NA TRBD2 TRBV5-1 CASSSSGRAGTGELFF TGCGCCAGCAGCTCGAGCGGGAGGGCAGGTACCGGGGAGCTGTTTTTT
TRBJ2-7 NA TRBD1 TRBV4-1 CASSQPGTGPYEQYF TGCGCCAGCAGCCAACCCGGGACAGGGCCCTACGAGCAGTACTTC
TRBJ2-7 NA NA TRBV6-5 CASSWGVYSYEQYF TGTGCCAGCAGCTGGGGGGTATACTCCTACGAGCAGTACTTC
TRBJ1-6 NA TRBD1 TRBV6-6 CASRRQGALSSYNSPLHF TGTGCCAGCAGACGACAGGGGGCTTTGAGCTCCTATAATTCACCCCTCCACTTT
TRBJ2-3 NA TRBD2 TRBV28 CASTELAPSTDTQYF TGTGCCAGCACAGAACTAGCGCCTAGCACAGATACGCAGTATTTT
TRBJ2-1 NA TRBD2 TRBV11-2 CASSFTGTSLSNEQFF TGTGCCAGCAGCTTTACCGGGACTAGTTTGTCGAATGAGCAGTTCTTC
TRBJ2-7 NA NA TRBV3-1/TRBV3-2 CASSLGRVTYEQYF TGTGCCAGCAGCCTCGGCAGGGTAACCTACGAGCAGTACTTC
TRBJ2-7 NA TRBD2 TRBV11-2 CASSFPSSGPYEQYF TGTGCCAGCAGCTTTCCCTCTAGCGGGCCCTACGAGCAGTACTTC
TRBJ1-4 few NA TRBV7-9 CASSDRTYEKLFF TGTGCCAGCAGCGACAGGACCTACGAAAAACTGTTTTTT
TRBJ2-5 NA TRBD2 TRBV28 CASSLLGPGGQETQYF TGTGCCAGCAGTTTATTGGGACCCGGGGGGCAAGAGACCCAGTACTTC
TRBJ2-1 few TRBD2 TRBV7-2 CASKTSGTYNEQFF TGTGCCAGCAAGACTAGCGGGACCTACAATGAGCAGTTCTTC
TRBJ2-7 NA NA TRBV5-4 CASRDRDTYEQYF TGTGCCAGCAGGGACAGAGATACCTACGAGCAGTACTTC
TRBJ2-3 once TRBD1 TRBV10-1 CASSDTGTGRTDTQYF TGCGCCAGCAGTGATACCGGGACAGGGCGCACAGATACGCAGTATTTT
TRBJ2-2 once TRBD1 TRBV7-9 CASSSTGGNGGELFF TGTGCCAGCAGCTCGACAGGGGGGAACGGCGGGGAGCTGTTTTTT
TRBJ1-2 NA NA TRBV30 CAWSLEVGAGYGYTF TGTGCCTGGAGCCTCGAGGTGGGGGCGGGCTATGGCTACACCTTC
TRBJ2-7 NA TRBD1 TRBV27 CASSPIGQGNRGTYEQYF TGTGCCAGCAGTCCAATCGGACAGGGGAATCGGGGTACCTACGAGCAGTACTTC
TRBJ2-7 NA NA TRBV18 CASSPGVVSDEQYF TGTGCCAGCTCCCCCGGGGTCGTGTCTGACGAGCAGTACTTC
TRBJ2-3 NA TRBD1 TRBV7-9 CASRPYRGRTDTQYF TGTGCCAGCAGGCCCTACAGGGGCCGCACAGATACGCAGTATTTT
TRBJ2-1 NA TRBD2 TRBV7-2 CASNFLLAGGYNEQFF TGTGCCAGCAACTTCCTACTAGCGGGGGGATACAATGAGCAGTTCTTC